The clone carrying this TCR beta chain appeared many times. An equimolar mix of two oligonucleotides served as the beta constant-region primer for TRBC1 and TRBC2. Nested alpha and beta constant-region primers with the SP2 primer drove four PCR rounds on ligated cDNA. An oligonucleotide with the SP2 primer and a 12-nucleotide UMI was ligated to the cDNA 3' end. TCRdb redid the calling of the UMI-ligation and nested PCR reads with MiXCR, one entry per CDR3 protein. The sample contains approximately 17,000 distinct CDR3 sequences, roughly 8.7% of which appear only once. This specimen comes from a study of naive and memory T cell subsets. Cells stained for CD3, CD4, CD8, CD45RA and CD27 were sorted into four subsets. V trimming: 3 bases; J trimming: 4 bases; junction bases outside the gene matches: 4. The CDR3 spans 14 residues. Germline-derived CDR1 and CDR2 are DFQATT and SNEGSKA (reference sequence).

This TCR was recovered from a human donor in good health. Specimen: central memory CD8+ T cells from blood. This chain links TRBV20-1 with TRBJ2-1, with 9 nucleotides matching TRBD2. CDR3 residues: CSASSGRDYNEQFF. CDR3 in DNA: TGCAGTGCTAGTAGCGGGAGAGATTACAATGAGCAGTTCTTC.